The 18 T cell receptor beta chains listed next were all sequenced from one sample in a study of cytomegalovirus exposure and HLA in healthy donors. Using immunoSEQ multiplex PCR, the repertoire was profiled, and TCRdb retains in-frame clones only, with some absent. The sample comprises 120,000 or so clones, approximately 90% of which are singletons, and around 2% rests with the top ten. Sequenced input: PBMCs. The receptors here all came from a man younger than 30 in good health and CMV-seronegative.

On this clone: One junction end disagrees with the germline gene, perhaps due to a read error. J is TRBJ2-2 and V is TRBV7-8; TRBD2 agrees at 11 bases. The CDR3 runs to 17 residues. Germline CDR1 is SGHVS and CDR2 is FQNEAQ. The CDR3 protein is CASSRGGLAAKTGELFF. The CDR3 DNA reads TGTGCCAGCAGCCGTGGGGGACTAGCGGCGAAAACCGGGGAGCTGTTTTTT.

The V call is TRBV5-1, the J call TRBJ1-2; 8 bases match TRBD1. The ends lost 7 bases at V and 8 bases at J; junction bases unmatched: 16. This CDR3 is 15 amino acids long. Germline loops: CDR1 SGHRS, CDR2 YFSETQ. The CDR3 loop reads CASGTQTGVGGGYTF. The CDR3 bases are TGCGCCAGCGGGACCCAGACAGGGGTAGGAGGCGGCTACACCTTC. The complete variable domain, with remaining parts taken from reference TRBV5-1 and TRBJ1-2, reads KAGVTQTPRYLIKTRGQQVTLSCSPISGHRSVSWYQQTPGQGLQFLFEYFSETQRNKGNFPGRFSGRQFSNSRSEMNVSTLELGDSALYLCASGTQTGVGGGYTFGSGTRLTVV.

This chain links TRBV6-1 with TRBJ1-5; 7 bases are a match to TRBD1. The trim removed 6 bases at V and 0 bases at J, leaving 5 bases unmatched. CDR3 size: 15 residues. CDR1 and CDR2 (germline): MNHNS, SASEGT. CDR3 protein: CASRFTGVSNQPQHF. CDR3 sequence (DNA): TGTGCCAGCAGATTCACAGGGGTTAGCAATCAGCCCCAGCATTTT.

V is TRBV4-1 and J is TRBJ1-2, with 8 bases aligning to TRBD1. Germline CDR1 is MGHRA and CDR2 is YSYEKL. V lost 2 bases, J lost 6 bases, and 5 bases stayed unmatched. CDR3 length: 14 amino acids. The CDR3 DNA reads as TGCGCCAGCAGCCAATTACAGGGGGGCCATGGCTACACCTTC. Protein product: CASSQLQGGHGYTF.

The chain links TRBV4-3 to TRBJ2-6; D remains ambiguous. V lost 1 base, J lost 4 bases, and 8 bases lay in between. This CDR3 has 15 amino acids. Germline lookup yields CDR1 LGHNA and CDR2 YSLEER. CDR3 bases: TGCGCCAGCAGCCAAGGAGACTCCGGGGCCAACGTCCTGACTTTC. Amino acids: CASSQGDSGANVLTF.

This chain links TRBV27 with TRBJ2-7; 12 bases are shared with TRBD1. The V segment lost 2 bases and the J segment 3 bases; nucleotides outside the gene matches: 14. This CDR3 has 19 amino acids. Germline loops: CDR1 MNHEY, CDR2 SMNVEV (reference sequence). The CDR3 coding sequence is TGTGCCAGCAGTTTACGAGACGCTCGGGGACAGGGGGCCGTCTACGAGCAGTACTTC. Translation gives CASSLRDARGQGAVYEQYF.

The CDR3 region has the DNA TGTGCCAGCAGTCCGGCGGGCGGCTCCTACGAGCAGTACTTC. This codes for CASSPAGGSYEQYF. The V and J genes are TRBV6-1 and TRBJ2-7; tentative D call: TRBD2 (5 bases). CDR3 size: 14 residues. The germline V gene encodes CDR1 MNHNS and CDR2 SASEGT. Trimming cost V 5 bases and J 0 bases, with 11 bases left between them.

This clone was detected once. V usage is TRBV6-5 and J usage is TRBJ1-1; a possible D gene is TRBD1 (5 bases). The CDR3 covers 13 residues. CDR1 is MNHEY, CDR2 SVGAGI, per germline. V lost 6 bases and J lost 2, with 10 bases in between. The CDR3 loop reads CASSWTSNTEAFF. CDR3 sequence (DNA): TGTGCCAGCAGCTGGACATCTAACACTGAAGCTTTCTTT.

This chain joins TRBV5-4 and TRBJ2-1, with D possibly TRBD2 on 6 matching bases. The CDR3 sequence is 13 residues long. CDR1 is SGHNT, CDR2 YYREEE, per germline (reference sequence). V was cut by 0 bases and J by 9 bases, with 10 bases left in between. The CDR3 coding sequence is TGTGCCAGCAGCTTGGCGGGCGGGGTTGAGCAGTTCTTC. It yields the protein CASSLAGGVEQFF.

V usage is TRBV7-2 and J usage is TRBJ2-3; D possibly corresponds to TRBD2 (6 bases). The V and J ends lost 3 bases and 3 bases respectively, with 10 bases between them. The germline V gene has CDR1 SGHTA and CDR2 FQGNSA. This CDR3 is built from 14 residues. CDR3 loop: CASSFGGVTDTQYF. CDR3 in DNA: TGTGCCAGCAGCTTTGGCGGGGTAACAGATACGCAGTATTTT.

This clone was detected once. The chain uses TRBV6-6 and TRBJ2-7; 8 bases are a match to TRBD1. The CDR3 has 13 amino acids. After removal of 5 bases from V and 3 bases from J, the junction contained 3 bases not matched to a gene. Germline CDR1 MNHNY, CDR2 SVGAGI (reference sequence). CDR3: CASSPGGNYEQYF. Written as DNA, the CDR3 is TGTGCCAGCAGTCCAGGGGGCAACTACGAGCAGTACTTC.

The chain has TRBV2 and TRBJ1-2; no reliable D call. V lost 1 base to trimming and J lost 4 bases, with 7 bases between them. The germline CDR1 and CDR2 sequences are SNHLY and FYNNEI. This CDR3 has 13 residues. The CDR3 is CASSEGGFYGYTF. The CDR3, as DNA: TGTGCCAGCAGTGAAGGCGGGTTCTATGGCTACACCTTC.

V usage is TRBV10-1 and J usage is TRBJ2-2, with 9 bases identical to TRBD1. This CDR3 has 16 residues. J was trimmed by 4 bases and V by 3 bases; bases with no gene match: 6. Germline CDR1 reads WNHNN; CDR2 reads SYGVQD (reference sequence). CDR3 in DNA: TGCGCCAGCAGTGATTACAGGGGGCACGGCACCGGGGAGCTGTTTTTT. Translated: CASSDYRGHGTGELFF.

CDR3 in amino acids: CASSSSGYSYEQYF. In DNA, the CDR3 is TGTGCCAGTAGTTCATCAGGGTATTCGTACGAGCAGTACTTC. This chain links TRBV19 with TRBJ2-7; tentatively, D is TRBD1 (5 bases). The germline CDR1 and CDR2 sequences are LNHDA and SQIVND (reference sequence). V dropped 5 bases and J dropped 4 bases, with 15 bases sitting between them. There are 14 residues in the CDR3.

V usage is TRBV18 and J usage is TRBJ2-1; maybe TRBD2 (5 bases). Trimming shortened V by 3 bases and J by 6 bases, and 12 bases separated the two germline ends. Germline V CDR1 and CDR2: KGHSH, LQKENI. The CDR3 loop spans 14 amino acids. The CDR3 here is CASSPQLGGNEQFF. The CDR3 DNA sequence: TGTGCCAGCTCACCCCAACTAGGAGGCAATGAGCAGTTCTTC.

V usage is TRBV27 and J usage is TRBJ2-7; perhaps TRBD1 as D (5 bases). Germline assignment: CDR1 MNHEY and CDR2 SMNVEV (reference sequence). V lost 2 bases and J 0 bases, leaving 11 bases between the germline ends. The CDR3 runs 15 residues. The CDR3 loop reads CASSLGAGTSYEQYF. CDR3 bases: TGTGCCAGCAGTTTAGGGGCAGGAACCTCCTACGAGCAGTACTTC.

CDR3 loop: CASSLGTGYEQYF. The CDR3 DNA reads as TGTGCCAGCAGCTTGGGGACAGGTTACGAGCAGTACTTC. This chain links TRBV11-2 with TRBJ2-7; 8 bases agree with TRBD1. CDR1 and CDR2 from the germline V gene are SGHAT and FQNNGV. After removal of 3 bases from V and 4 bases from J, the junction contained 2 bases not matched to a gene. The CDR3 extends over 13 amino acids.

A single count supports this clone. This rearrangement joins TRBV5-1 to TRBJ1-1, with 7 nucleotides matching TRBD1. With 5 bases clipped from V and 0 bases from J, the junction kept 4 bases outside the gene matches. The CDR3 is made up of 14 amino acids. In germline, CDR1 is SGHRS, CDR2 YFSETQ. The CDR3 DNA sequence: TGCGCCAGCAGGGTTGGACAGGTGAACACTGAAGCTTTCTTT. This gives the protein CASRVGQVNTEAFF.